Here is one T cell receptor beta chain with its context. Its target is not known. Authors' processing steps: The distant-metastasis classifier for papillary thyroid cancer was built from CDR3 differences across clinicopathological groups. TCRdb re-called the PCR reads through MiXCR. TCRdb, not the original authors, processed these V and J calls. This repertoire shows 5,000 or so clones, around 32% found once; its top ten account for roughly 28%. This specimen comes from a study of metastatic and nonmetastatic thyroid tumors. Before thyroid surgery, none of the patients had received any treatment. CDR3 length: 16 amino acids. V lost 4 bases to trimming and J lost 4 bases, with 17 bases between them. Germline V lookup: CDR1 SGDLS, CDR2 YYNGEE. Overall study results and limits: Significantly higher TCR beta diversity was reportedly seen in malignant thyroid tumors than benign nodules, in blood and tumor.

The source is a male donor with papillary thyroid cancer or a benign thyroid nodule (not recorded which). Some clones in this sample may be carry-over from other donors' samples. Sequencing was done on a sample of adjacent normal tissue. The V gene is TRBV9, the J gene TRBJ2-2; D call uncertain. The CDR3 nucleotides are TGTGCCAGCAGCCCCCGTTTGTTGTGGGTCACCGGGGAGCTGTTTTTT. This encodes CASSPRLLWVTGELFF.